This passage covers 10 T cell receptor beta chains from one sample sequenced in a study of T-cell reconstitution after alpha-beta-depleted transplantation in children. A library of TCRbeta sequences, prepared with unique molecular identifiers, was generated. From the PCR reads, TCRdb called clonotypes with MiXCR, one entry per CDR3 protein. The sample lists a few hundred thousand distinct CDR3 sequences; 10% to 15% were seen once. This specimen consisted of PBMCs, mostly from graft donor cells, obtained 360 days after TCRalphabeta/CD19-depleted stem cell transplant. The receptors originated from a male patient under 18 who had a stem cell transplant for acute myeloid leukemia, so the T cells may come from the graft donor.

This clonotype occurred a few times. The chain has TRBV19 and TRBJ2-5, with D perhaps matching TRBD1 (5 bases). The CDR3 has 13 residues. CDR1 and CDR2 from the germline V gene are LNHDA and SQIVND (reference sequence). V was shortened by 8 bases and J by 1 base, with 11 bases between the two germline ends. In DNA, the CDR3 is TGTGCCAGTCAGGGCCACCTCCAAGAGACCCAGTACTTC. Translation: CASQGHLQETQYF.

V gene TRBV28 combines with J gene TRBJ2-2; D is unclear. This CDR3 has 10 residues. V lost 10 bases and J 6 bases, leaving 6 bases between the germline ends. The germline V gene encodes CDR1 MDHEN and CDR2 SYDVKM. CDR3 bases: TGTGCCACGGGTTCCGGGGAGCTGTTTTTT. Its translation is CATGSGELFF.

The J gene is TRBJ2-7, the V gene TRBV2; D might be TRBD1 (5 bases). Looked up from germline, CDR1 is SNHLY and CDR2 is FYNNEI. The CDR3 extends over 13 amino acids. Trimming removed 8 bases from V and 9 bases from J, with 20 bases in between. CDR3 DNA sequence: TGTGCCAGCGGAAGACAGAACCTACGAGGGCAGTACTTC. Translating gives CASGRQNLRGQYF.

As regards this clonotype: An end of the junction does not agree with germline; a read error may underlie this. This chain links TRBV7-7 with TRBJ2-1, with 9 positions matching TRBD2. Germline V CDR1 and CDR2: SSHAT, FNYEAQ (reference sequence). CDR3 length equals 15 residues. CDR3 bases: TGTGCTAGCAGCTTAAACAGCGGGAGGAACAATGAGCAGTTCTTC. Protein sequence: CASSLNSGRNNEQFF.

The genes are TRBV20-1 and TRBJ2-4, with 7 bases identical to TRBD1. V lost 6 bases and J lost 1; bases outside the gene matches: 6. CDR3 length equals 14 residues. Germline CDR1 is DFQATT and CDR2 is SNEGSKA (reference sequence). CDR3 in DNA: TGCAGTGCCTCCAAGACAGGGGCCAAAAACATTCAGTACTTC. Protein product: CSASKTGAKNIQYF.

CDR3 nucleotides: TGTGCCACCGGTCTACGGACAGGAAACACCGGGGAGCTGTTTTTT. Its translation is CATGLRTGNTGELFF. V is TRBV15 and J is TRBJ2-2, with 7 nucleotides matching TRBD1. Germline V lookup: CDR1 LNHNV, CDR2 YYDKDF (reference sequence). With 8 bases clipped from V and 2 bases from J, the junction kept 8 bases outside the gene matches. CDR3 length equals 15 residues.

DNA of the CDR3: TGCAGGCCGAGGTCGCCAGGGGATCTCCGAGATACGCAGTATTTT. It codes for CRPRSPGDLRDTQYF. This chain joins TRBV20-1 and TRBJ2-3; weak D call: TRBD1 (6 bases). The CDR3 contains 15 residues. In germline, CDR1 is DFQATT, CDR2 SNEGSKA (reference sequence).

V and J are TRBV28 and TRBJ2-5; D gene unclear. The CDR3 loop spans 14 amino acids. Germline CDR1 MDHEN, CDR2 SYDVKM. V gave up 3 bases and J gave up 7 bases, with 15 bases separating them. This chain's CDR3 is CASSFRLKDGTQYF. CDR3 bases: TGTGCCAGCAGTTTCCGGCTGAAGGACGGGACCCAGTACTTC.

This CDR3 is CATSDPRRGRETQYF. DNA for the CDR3: TGTGCCACCAGTGACCCGAGGAGGGGCCGGGAGACCCAGTACTTC. This chain links TRBV24-1 with TRBJ2-5; maybe TRBD2 (6 bases). CDR1 is KGHDR, CDR2 SFDVKD, per germline. Trimming removed 4 bases at V and 5 bases at J, with 16 bases between. CDR3 length equals 15 residues.

At least ten counts were recorded for this clonotype. The chain uses TRBV28 and TRBJ2-7; D call uncertain. The ends were cut back, 6 bases at V and 4 bases at J, with 10 bases in the middle. The CDR3 extends over 12 amino acids. CDR1 and CDR2 from the germline V gene are MDHEN and SYDVKM. For the CDR3, the DNA is TGTGCCAGCAGCTTAGCCGGGTACGAGCAGTACTTC. This translates into CASSLAGYEQYF. Full variable domain (outside the CDR3, taken from reference TRBV28 and TRBJ2-7): DVKVTQSSRYLVKRTGEKVFLECVQDMDHENMFWYRQDPGLGLRLIYFSYDVKMKEKGDIPEGYSVSREKKERFSLILESASTNQTSMYLCASSLAGYEQYFGPGTRLTVT.